The source of this T cell receptor (beta chain) is a study of blood T cell repertoires in COVID-19. Across the study: Sites across the United States, Italy and Spain contributed samples from acute and convalescent COVID-19. PBMCs, B-cell-depleted T cells, or T cells provided the cDNA or gDNA that made up the material.

Self-reported history from a screening survey and questionnaire set each donor's cohort. Profiled with immunoSEQ multiplex PCR; TCRdb holds only in-frame clones, not every one. Of approximately 330,000 clones in the sample, roughly 90% were seen once. Per the germline V gene, CDR1 is MNHEY and CDR2 is SMNVEV (reference sequence). The V gene lost 5 bases and the J gene lost 5 bases, with 19 bases spanning the gap. The CDR3 extends over 16 amino acids. The receptor was isolated from a young woman who had recovered from COVID-19. The source material was PBMCs or T cells enriched from blood (not recorded which). V usage is TRBV27 and J usage is TRBJ2-1; a possible D gene is TRBD2 (6 bases). Here the CDR3 reads CASSGRDRGEDNEQFF. In DNA form, the CDR3 reads TGTGCCAGCAGTGGGCGGGATCGGGGAGAAGACAATGAGCAGTTCTTC.